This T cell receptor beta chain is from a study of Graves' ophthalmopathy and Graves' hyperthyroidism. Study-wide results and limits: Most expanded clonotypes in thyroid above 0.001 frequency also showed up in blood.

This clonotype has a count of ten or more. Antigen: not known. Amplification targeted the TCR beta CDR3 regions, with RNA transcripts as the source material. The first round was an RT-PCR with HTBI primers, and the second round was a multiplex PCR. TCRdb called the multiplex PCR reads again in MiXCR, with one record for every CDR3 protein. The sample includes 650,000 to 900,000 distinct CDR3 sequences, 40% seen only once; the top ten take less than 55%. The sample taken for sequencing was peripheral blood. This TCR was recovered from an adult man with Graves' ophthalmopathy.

The CDR3 sequence: CSVERGAGTEAFF. The DNA of the CDR3 is TGCAGCGTTGAGAGGGGGGCGGGGACTGAAGCTTTCTTT. The chain joins TRBV29-1 to TRBJ1-1; D may be TRBD1 (6 bases). CDR1 is SQVTM, CDR2 ANQGSEA, per germline. With 3 bases removed from V and 5 bases from J, the gap between germline ends came to 13 bases. The CDR3 runs 13 residues. The whole variable domain, remainder taken from reference TRBV29-1 and TRBJ1-1, is SAVISQKPSRDICQRGTSLTIQCQVDSQVTMMFWYRQQPGQSLTLIATANQGSEATYESGFVIDKFPISRPNLTFSTLTVSNMSPEDSSIYLCSVERGAGTEAFFGQGTRLTVV.